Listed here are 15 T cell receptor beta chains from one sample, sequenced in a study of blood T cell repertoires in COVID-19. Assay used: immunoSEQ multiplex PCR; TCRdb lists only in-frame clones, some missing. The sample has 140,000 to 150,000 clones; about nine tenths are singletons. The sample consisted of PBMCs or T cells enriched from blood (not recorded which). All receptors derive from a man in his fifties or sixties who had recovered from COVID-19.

This CDR3 reads CASSVQGVAGEKLFF. CDR3 sequence (DNA): TGTGCCAGCAGTGTACAGGGTGTTGCAGGTGAAAAACTGTTTTTT. The gene calls are TRBV2 and TRBJ1-4; tentatively, D is TRBD1 (6 bases). The CDR3 runs 15 residues. Looked up from germline, CDR1 is SNHLY and CDR2 is FYNNEI. The V gene lost 4 bases and the J gene lost 7 bases, with 16 bases spanning the gap.

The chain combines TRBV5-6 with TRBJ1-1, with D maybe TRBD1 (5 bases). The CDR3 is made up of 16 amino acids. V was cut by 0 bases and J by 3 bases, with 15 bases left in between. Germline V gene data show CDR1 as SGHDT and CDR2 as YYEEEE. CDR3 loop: CASSLVQGMYDTEAFF. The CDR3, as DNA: TGTGCCAGCAGCTTGGTTCAGGGTATGTATGACACTGAAGCTTTCTTT. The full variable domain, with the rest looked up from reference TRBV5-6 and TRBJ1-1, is DAGVTQSPTHLIKTRGQQVTLRCSPKSGHDTVSWYQQALGQGPQFIFQYYEEEERQRGNFPDRFSGHQFPNYSSELNVNALLLGDSALYLCASSLVQGMYDTEAFFGQGTRLTVV.

The CDR3 region has the DNA TGTGCCAGCAGCTTGGGATGGGTTCCAGGGGGCCTGGGAGAGACCCAGTACTTC. It translates to CASSLGWVPGGLGETQYF. The chain couples TRBV7-8 to TRBJ2-5; 8 bases fit TRBD1. CDR3 length: 18 amino acids. The ends lost 3 bases at V and 4 bases at J; junction bases unmatched: 16. Germline loops: CDR1 SGHVS, CDR2 FQNEAQ.

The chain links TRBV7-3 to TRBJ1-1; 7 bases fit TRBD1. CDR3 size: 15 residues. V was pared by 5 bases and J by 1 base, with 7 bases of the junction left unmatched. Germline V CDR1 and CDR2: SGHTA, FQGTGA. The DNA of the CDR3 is TGTGCCAGCAGCAAAACGGGACAGCAGAACACTGAAGCTTTCTTT. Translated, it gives CASSKTGQQNTEAFF.

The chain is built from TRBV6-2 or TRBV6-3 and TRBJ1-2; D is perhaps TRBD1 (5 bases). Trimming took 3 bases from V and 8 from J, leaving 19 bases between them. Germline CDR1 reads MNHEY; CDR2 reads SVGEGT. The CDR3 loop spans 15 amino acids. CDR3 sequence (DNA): TGTGCCAGCAGTTATGGCGGACATAGCTTCTACGGCTACACCTTC. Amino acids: CASSYGGHSFYGYTF.

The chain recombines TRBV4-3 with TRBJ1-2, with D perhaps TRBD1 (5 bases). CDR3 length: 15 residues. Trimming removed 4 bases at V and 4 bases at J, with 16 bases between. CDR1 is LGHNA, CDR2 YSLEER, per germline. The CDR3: CASSPRSGRRYGYTF. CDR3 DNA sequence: TGCGCCAGCAGCCCGCGATCAGGGCGCCGCTATGGCTACACCTTC.

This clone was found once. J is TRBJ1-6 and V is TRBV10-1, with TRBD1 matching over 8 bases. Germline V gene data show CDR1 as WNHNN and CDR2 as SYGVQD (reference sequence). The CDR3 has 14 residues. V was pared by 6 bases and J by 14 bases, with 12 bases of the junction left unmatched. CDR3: CASRRTGFQSSLHF. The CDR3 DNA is TGCGCCAGCAGAAGGACAGGGTTCCAGAGTTCCCTCCACTTT.

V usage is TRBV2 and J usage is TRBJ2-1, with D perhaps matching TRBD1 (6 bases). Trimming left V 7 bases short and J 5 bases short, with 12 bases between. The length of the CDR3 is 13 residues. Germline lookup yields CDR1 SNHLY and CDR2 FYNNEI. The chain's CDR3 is CASTRGPHNEQFF. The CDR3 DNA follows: TGTGCCAGCACCAGGGGACCCCACAATGAGCAGTTCTTC.

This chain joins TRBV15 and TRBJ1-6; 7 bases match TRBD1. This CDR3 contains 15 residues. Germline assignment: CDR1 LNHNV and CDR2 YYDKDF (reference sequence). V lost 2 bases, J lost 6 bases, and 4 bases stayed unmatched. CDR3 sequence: CATSRQGQPNSPLHF. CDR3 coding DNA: TGTGCCACCAGCAGACAGGGACAGCCTAATTCACCCCTCCACTTT.

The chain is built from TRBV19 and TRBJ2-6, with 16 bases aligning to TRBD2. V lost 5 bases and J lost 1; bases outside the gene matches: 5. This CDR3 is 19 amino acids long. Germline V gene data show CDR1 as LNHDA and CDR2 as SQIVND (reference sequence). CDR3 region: CASSPLGLAGGSGANVLTF. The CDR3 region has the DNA TGTGCCAGTAGTCCGCTGGGACTAGCGGGAGGGTCTGGGGCCAACGTCCTGACTTTC.

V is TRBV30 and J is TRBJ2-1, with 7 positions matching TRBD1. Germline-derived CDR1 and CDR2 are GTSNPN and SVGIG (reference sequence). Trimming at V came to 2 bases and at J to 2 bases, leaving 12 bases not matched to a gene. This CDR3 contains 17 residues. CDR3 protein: CAWSYPPRDSPYNEQFF. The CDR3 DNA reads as TGTGCCTGGAGTTACCCACCCCGGGACAGCCCCTACAATGAGCAGTTCTTC.

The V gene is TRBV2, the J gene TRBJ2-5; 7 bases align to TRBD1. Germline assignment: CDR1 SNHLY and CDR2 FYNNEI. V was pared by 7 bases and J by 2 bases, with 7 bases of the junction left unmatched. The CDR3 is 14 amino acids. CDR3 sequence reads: CASKQGPLQETQYF. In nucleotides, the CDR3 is TGTGCCAGCAAACAGGGGCCCTTACAAGAGACCCAGTACTTC. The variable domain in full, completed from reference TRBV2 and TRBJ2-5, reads EPEVTQTPSHQVTQMGQEVILRCVPISNHLYFYWYRQILGQKVEFLVSFYNNEISEKSEIFDDQFSVERPDGSNFTLKIRSTKLEDSAMYFCASKQGPLQETQYFGPGTRLLVL.

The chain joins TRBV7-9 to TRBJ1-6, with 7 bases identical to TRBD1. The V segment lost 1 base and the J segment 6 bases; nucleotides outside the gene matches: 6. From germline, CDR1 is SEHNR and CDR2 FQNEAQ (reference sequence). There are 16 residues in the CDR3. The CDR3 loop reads CASSLGRDSTNSPLHF. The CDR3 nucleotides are TGTGCCAGCAGCTTAGGGCGGGACAGCACTAATTCACCCCTCCACTTT.

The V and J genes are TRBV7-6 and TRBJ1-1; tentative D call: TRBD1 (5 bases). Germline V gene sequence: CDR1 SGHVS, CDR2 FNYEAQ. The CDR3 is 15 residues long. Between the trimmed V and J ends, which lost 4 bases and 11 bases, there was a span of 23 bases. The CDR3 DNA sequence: TGTGCCAGCAGCTCCAGTTCGGGACTTAAGGGGTGGGCTTTCTTT. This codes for CASSSSSGLKGWAFF.

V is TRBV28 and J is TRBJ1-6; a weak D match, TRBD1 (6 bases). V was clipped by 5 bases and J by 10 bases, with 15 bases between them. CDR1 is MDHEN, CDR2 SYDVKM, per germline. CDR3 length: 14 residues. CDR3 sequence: CASSAPQGHSPLHF. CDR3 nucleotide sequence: TGTGCCAGCAGTGCGCCGCAGGGGCACTCACCCCTCCACTTT.